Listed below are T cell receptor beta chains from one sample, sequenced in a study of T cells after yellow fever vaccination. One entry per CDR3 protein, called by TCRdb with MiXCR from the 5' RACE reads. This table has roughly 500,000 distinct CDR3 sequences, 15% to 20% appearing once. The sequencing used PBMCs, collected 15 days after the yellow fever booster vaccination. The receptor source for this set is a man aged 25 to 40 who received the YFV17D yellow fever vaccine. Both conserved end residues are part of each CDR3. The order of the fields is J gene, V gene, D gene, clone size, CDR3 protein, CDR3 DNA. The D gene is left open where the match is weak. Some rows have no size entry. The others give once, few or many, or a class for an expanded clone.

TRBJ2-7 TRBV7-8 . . CASSLERVAYEQYF TGTGCCAGCAGCTTAGAAAGGGTGGCCTACGAGCAGTACTTC
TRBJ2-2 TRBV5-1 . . CASSLGPTNTGELFF TGCGCCAGCAGCTTGGGACCAACGAACACCGGGGAGCTGTTTTTT
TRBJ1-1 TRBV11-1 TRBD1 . CASSAPYDRGVSTLTEAFF TGTGCCAGCAGCGCCCCTTATGACAGGGGTGTTTCGACGTTGACTGAAGCTTTCTTT
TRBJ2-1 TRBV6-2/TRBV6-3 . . CASIQGGARYNEQFF TGTGCCAGCATTCAGGGGGGGGCCCGCTACAATGAGCAGTTCTTC
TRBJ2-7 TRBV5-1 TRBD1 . CASSPGQGDDEQYF TGCGCCAGCAGCCCGGGACAGGGGGACGACGAGCAGTACTTC
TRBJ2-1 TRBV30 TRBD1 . CAWSRQGLTGNEQFF TGTGCCTGGAGCCGACAGGGCCTAACGGGCAATGAGCAGTTCTTC
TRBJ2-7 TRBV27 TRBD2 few CATRGGPDYEQYF TGTGCCACCCGGGGGGGTCCGGATTACGAGCAGTACTTC
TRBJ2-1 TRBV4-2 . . CASSQDMHEQFF TGTGCCAGCAGCCAAGATATGCATGAGCAGTTCTTC
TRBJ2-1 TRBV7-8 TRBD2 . CASSSRLAGRHEQFF TGTGCCAGCAGCTCCCGACTAGCGGGAAGACATGAGCAGTTCTTC
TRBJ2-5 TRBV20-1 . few CSANSGLQETQYF TGCAGTGCTAACTCGGGCCTTCAAGAGACCCAGTACTTC
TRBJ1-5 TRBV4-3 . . CASSQESFGGPQHF TGCGCCAGCAGCCAAGAGAGCTTCGGAGGACCCCAGCATTTT
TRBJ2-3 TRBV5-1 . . CASSLVVADTQYF TGCGCCAGCAGCCTAGTTGTCGCAGATACGCAGTATTTT
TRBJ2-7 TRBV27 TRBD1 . CASGDRVYEQYF TGTGCCAGCGGGGACAGGGTCTACGAGCAGTACTTC
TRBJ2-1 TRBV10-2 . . CASSEYRTLYNEQFF TGCGCCAGCAGTGAATACAGGACCTTATACAATGAGCAGTTCTTC
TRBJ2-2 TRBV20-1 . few CSAPFGTPNTGELFF TGCAGTGCACCTTTCGGGACTCCGAACACCGGGGAGCTGTTTTTT
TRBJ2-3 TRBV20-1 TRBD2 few CSARDFIGTSGSSDTQYF TGCAGTGCTAGAGATTTCATCGGGACTAGCGGGAGCTCAGATACGCAGTATTTT
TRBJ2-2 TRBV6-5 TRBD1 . CASSYRQGARRTGELFF TGTGCCAGCAGTTACCGGCAGGGGGCAAGACGGACCGGGGAGCTGTTTTTT
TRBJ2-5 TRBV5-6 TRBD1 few CASSTDRARWETQYF TGTGCCAGCAGCACGGACAGGGCGAGGTGGGAGACCCAGTACTTC
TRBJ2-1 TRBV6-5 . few CASSYRGGNEQFF TGTGCCAGCAGTTACAGAGGCGGGAATGAGCAGTTCTTC
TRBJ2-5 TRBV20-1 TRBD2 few CSASFGGGQETQYF TGCAGTGCTAGCTTTGGGGGGGGCCAAGAGACCCAGTACTTC
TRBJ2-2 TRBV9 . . CASSGGNNTGELFF TGTGCCAGCAGCGGGGGAAACAACACCGGGGAGCTGTTTTTT
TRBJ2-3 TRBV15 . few CATRDSGRRLGDTQYF TGTGCCACCAGAGACTCCGGGCGGAGGCTGGGAGATACGCAGTATTTT
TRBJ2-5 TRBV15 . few CATSREGAGKTQYF TGTGCCACCAGCAGAGAGGGGGCGGGAAAGACCCAGTACTTC
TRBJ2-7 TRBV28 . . CASKPPTPSYEQYF TGTGCCAGCAAACCCCCGACTCCGTCTTACGAGCAGTACTTC
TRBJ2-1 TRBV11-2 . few CASSLEVNRRTIGVGSYNEQFF TGTGCCAGCAGCTTAGAAGTCAATCGTCGGACCATCGGGGTCGGTTCCTACAATGAGCAGTTCTTC
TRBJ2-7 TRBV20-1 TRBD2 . CSATSGRAGNEQYF TGCAGTGCTACTAGCGGGAGGGCCGGGAACGAGCAGTACTTC
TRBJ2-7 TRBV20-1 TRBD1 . CSARTGGYYEQYF TGCAGTGCTAGGACAGGGGGCTACTACGAGCAGTACTTC
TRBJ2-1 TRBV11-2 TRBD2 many CASSLEASGRYVDEQFF TGTGCCAGCAGCTTAGAAGCGAGCGGGAGATACGTCGATGAGCAGTTCTTC
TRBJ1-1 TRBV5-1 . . CASSLIKGKPRTEAFF TGCGCCAGCAGCTTGATAAAGGGCAAACCGAGGACTGAAGCTTTCTTT
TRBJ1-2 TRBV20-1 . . CSARDPRDTASRNYGYTF TGCAGTGCTAGGGATCCCCGGGACACCGCTTCCCGAAACTATGGCTACACCTTC
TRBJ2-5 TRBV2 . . CASCRRTMETQYF TGTGCCAGCTGTAGGAGGACAATGGAGACCCAGTACTTC
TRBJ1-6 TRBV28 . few CASSFRSSYNSPLHF TGTGCCAGCAGTTTCAGGAGCTCCTATAATTCACCCCTCCACTTT
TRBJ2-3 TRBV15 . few CATSTPYTDTQYF TGTGCCACCAGCACCCCATACACAGATACGCAGTATTTT
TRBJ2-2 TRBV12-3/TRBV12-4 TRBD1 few CASSLGTGRNTGELFF TGTGCCAGCAGTTTGGGGACAGGGAGGAACACCGGGGAGCTGTTTTTT
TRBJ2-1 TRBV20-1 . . CSASTANSYNEQFF TGCAGTGCTAGTACGGCGAACTCCTACAATGAGCAGTTCTTC
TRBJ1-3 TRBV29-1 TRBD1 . CSVGRGAGNTIYF TGCAGCGTGGGCAGGGGGGCAGGAAACACCATATATTTT
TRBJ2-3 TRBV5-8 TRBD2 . CASSSTSLGLTDTQYF TGTGCCAGCAGCTCGACTAGCTTGGGGCTCACAGATACGCAGTATTTT
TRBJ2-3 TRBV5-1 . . CASSLSGGPGTDTQYF TGCGCCAGCAGCTTGTCAGGCGGGCCAGGCACAGATACGCAGTATTTT
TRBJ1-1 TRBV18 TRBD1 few CASSPQTGFNTEAFF TGTGCCAGCTCACCACAGACAGGGTTCAACACTGAAGCTTTCTTT
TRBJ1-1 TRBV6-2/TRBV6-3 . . CASSPHTGPSEAFF TGTGCCAGCAGCCCGCACACAGGACCGAGTGAAGCTTTCTTT
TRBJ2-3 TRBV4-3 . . CASSQGYLDRPDTQYF TGCGCCAGCAGCCAAGGATACCTAGACAGGCCAGATACGCAGTATTTT
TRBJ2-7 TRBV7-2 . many CASSLGLSYEQYF TGCGCCAGCAGCTTGGGACTCTCCTACGAGCAGTACTTC
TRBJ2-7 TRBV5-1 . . CASSSASGKDEQYF TGCGCCAGCAGCTCCGCGTCAGGGAAAGACGAGCAGTACTTC
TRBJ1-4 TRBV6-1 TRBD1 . CASLSKGAPEKLFF TGTGCCAGCCTCTCGAAGGGGGCGCCAGAAAAACTGTTTTTT
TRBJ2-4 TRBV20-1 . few CSAWAGFENIQYF TGCAGTGCCTGGGCCGGCTTTGAGAACATTCAGTACTTC
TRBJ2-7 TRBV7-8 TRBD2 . CASRSSSGSPYEQYF TGTGCCAGCAGATCCTCTAGCGGGAGTCCCTACGAGCAGTACTTC
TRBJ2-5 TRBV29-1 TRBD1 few CSVRGQGARKTQYF TGCAGCGTAAGGGGACAGGGGGCTCGGAAGACCCAGTACTTC
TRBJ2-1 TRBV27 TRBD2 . CASSLSPQGLDEQFF TGTGCCAGCAGTTTATCCCCACAGGGACTAGATGAGCAGTTCTTC
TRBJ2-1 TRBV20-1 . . CSARGGEGEQFF TGCAGTGCTAGAGGAGGGGAAGGTGAGCAGTTCTTC
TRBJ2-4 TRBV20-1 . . CSAPRGGKDQYF TGCAGTGCTCCCCGTGGGGGAAAAGATCAGTACTTC
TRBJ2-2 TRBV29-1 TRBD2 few CSVEVTSGMTGELFF TGCAGCGTTGAAGTTACTAGCGGGATGACCGGGGAGCTGTTTTTT
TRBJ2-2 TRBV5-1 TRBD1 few CASKTGPTGELFF TGCGCCAGCAAGACAGGGCCCACCGGGGAGCTGTTTTTT
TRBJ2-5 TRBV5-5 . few CASSDPAEETQYF TGTGCCAGCAGCGACCCAGCAGAAGAGACCCAGTACTTC
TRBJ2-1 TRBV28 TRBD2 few CALSTSANNEQFF TGTGCACTATCGACTAGCGCTAACAATGAGCAGTTCTTC
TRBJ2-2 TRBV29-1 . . CSVIPGLVNTGELFF TGCAGCGTTATTCCGGGACTGGTGAACACCGGGGAGCTGTTTTTT
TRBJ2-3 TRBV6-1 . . CASSPLGSGGKDTQYF TGTGCCAGCAGTCCCCTCGGGAGCGGAGGGAAGGATACGCAGTATTTT
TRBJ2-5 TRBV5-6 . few CASTRQIQETQYF TGTGCCAGCACCAGACAGATCCAAGAGACCCAGTACTTC
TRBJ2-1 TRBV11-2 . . CASSLYYGGSSYNEQFF TGTGCCAGCAGCCTTTACTACGGGGGTAGCTCCTACAATGAGCAGTTCTTC
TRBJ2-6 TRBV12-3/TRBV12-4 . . CASSFLGAGANVLTF TGTGCCAGCAGTTTCCTCGGGGCTGGGGCCAACGTCCTGACTTTC